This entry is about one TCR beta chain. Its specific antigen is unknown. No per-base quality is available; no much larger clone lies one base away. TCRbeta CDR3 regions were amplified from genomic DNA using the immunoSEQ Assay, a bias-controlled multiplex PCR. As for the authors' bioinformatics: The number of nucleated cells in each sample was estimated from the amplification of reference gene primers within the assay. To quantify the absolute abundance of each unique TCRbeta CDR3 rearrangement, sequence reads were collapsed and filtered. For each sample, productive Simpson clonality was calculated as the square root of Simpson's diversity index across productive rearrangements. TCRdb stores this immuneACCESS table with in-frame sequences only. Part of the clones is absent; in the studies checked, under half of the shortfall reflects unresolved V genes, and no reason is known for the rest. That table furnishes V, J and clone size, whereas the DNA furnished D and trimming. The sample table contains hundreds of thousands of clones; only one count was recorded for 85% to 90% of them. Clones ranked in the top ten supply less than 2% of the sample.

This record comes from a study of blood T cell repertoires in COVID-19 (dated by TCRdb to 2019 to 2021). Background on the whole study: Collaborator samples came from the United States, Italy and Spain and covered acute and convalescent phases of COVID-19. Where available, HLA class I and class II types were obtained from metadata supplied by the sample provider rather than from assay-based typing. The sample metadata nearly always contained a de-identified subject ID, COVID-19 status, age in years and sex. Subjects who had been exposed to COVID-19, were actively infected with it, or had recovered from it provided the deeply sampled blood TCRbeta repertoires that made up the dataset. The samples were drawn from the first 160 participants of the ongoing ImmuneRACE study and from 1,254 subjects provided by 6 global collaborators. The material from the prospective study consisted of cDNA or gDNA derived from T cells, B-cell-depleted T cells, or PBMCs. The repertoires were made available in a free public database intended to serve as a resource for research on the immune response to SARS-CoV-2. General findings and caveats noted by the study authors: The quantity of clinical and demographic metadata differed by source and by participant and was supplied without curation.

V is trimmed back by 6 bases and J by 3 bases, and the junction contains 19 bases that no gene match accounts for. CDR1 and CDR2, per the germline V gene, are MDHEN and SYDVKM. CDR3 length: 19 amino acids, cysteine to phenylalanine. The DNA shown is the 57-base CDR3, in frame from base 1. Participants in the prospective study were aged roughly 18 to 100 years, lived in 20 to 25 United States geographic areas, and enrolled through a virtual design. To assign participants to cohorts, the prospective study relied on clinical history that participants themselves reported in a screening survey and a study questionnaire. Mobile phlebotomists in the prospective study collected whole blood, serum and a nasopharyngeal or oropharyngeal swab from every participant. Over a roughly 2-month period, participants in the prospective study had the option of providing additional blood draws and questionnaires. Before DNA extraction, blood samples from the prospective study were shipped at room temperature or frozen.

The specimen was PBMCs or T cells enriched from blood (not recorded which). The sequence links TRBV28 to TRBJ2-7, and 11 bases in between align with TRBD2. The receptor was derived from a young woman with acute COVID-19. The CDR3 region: CASSPIPLLSGRGIYEQYF. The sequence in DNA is TGTGCCAGCAGCCCCATCCCCCTTCTTAGCGGGAGGGGGATCTACGAGCAGTACTTC.